In its sample, the clone carrying this TCR beta chain was seen many times. Its antigen is still unknown. Transcripts of RNA were the source for amplifying TCR beta CDR3 regions. HTBI primers primed a first-round RT-PCR, and a second-round multiplex PCR followed. TCRdb re-derived calls from the multiplex PCR reads in MiXCR, one entry per CDR3 protein. Of about 640,000 distinct CDR3 sequences in the sample, about 40% are singletons; the top ten hold 3% to 4%. V shed 0 bases and J shed 7 bases, with 10 bases lying between them. Germline V gives CDR1 ENHRY, CDR2 SYGVKD. The CDR3 runs to 15 residues. The record originates from a study of Graves' ophthalmopathy and Graves' hyperthyroidism. Broader study findings: Also, most clonotypes expanded in the thyroid above 0.001 frequency appeared in blood.

Enrollment excluded any patients with other autoimmune diseases, uncontrolled infections, pregnancy or lactation. Orbital computed tomography, together with clinical symptoms, serum thyroxine, TRAb and thyroid ultrasound, was used for diagnosis. The authors used Ficoll-Paque density gradient centrifugation to separate PBMCs. The input was approximately 10 ml of fresh peripheral blood. This sequence was found in an adult man with Graves' ophthalmopathy. The sequenced sample was peripheral blood. The chain recombines TRBV10-3 with TRBJ1-6; D gene unclear. CDR3: CAISESPGGNSPLHF. Written as DNA, the CDR3 is TGTGCCATCAGTGAGTCCCCGGGTGGGAATTCACCCCTCCACTTT.